The present TCR beta chain was sequenced within a study of blood T cell repertoires in COVID-19. Authors' analysis steps: Estimates of nucleated cell counts were drawn from the amplification of reference gene primers. The repertoire was sequenced with immunoSEQ multiplex PCR; TCRdb's copy has only in-frame clones and lacks some. D and trimming come from the DNA, and the V and J calls and clone size come from that table. Of some 420,000 clones listed, around 89% were seen once; the top ten hold roughly 1.1%. Participants' reported clinical history set cohort assignment. The CDR3 loop spans 15 amino acids. CDR1 SGHTA and CDR2 FQGNSA come from the germline V gene. Deletions cut 3 bases from V and 7 bases from J, with 13 bases between.

The TCR was taken from a man younger than 40 who had recovered from COVID-19. The sample taken for sequencing was PBMCs or T cells enriched from blood (not recorded which). This chain uses TRBV7-2 with TRBJ1-6; D unresolved. CDR3 coding DNA: TGTGCCAGCAGCTTGGTGGCCCGTTCAAATTCACCCCTCCACTTT. It translates to CASSLVARSNSPLHF.